Listed here are 11 T cell receptor beta chains from one sample, sequenced in a study of read filtering for tumor transcriptome and immune sequencing. From 400 to 450 ng of RNA, a library with molecular barcoded alpha/delta and beta/gamma adaptors was made. TCRdb passed the reads through MiXCR, listing each CDR3 protein once. The sample comprises about 57,000 distinct CDR3 sequences, more than 20% of which are singletons, and approximately 18% rests with the top ten. The sequencing sample was made of a population of CD138-negative cells sorted from bone marrow. Receptors were obtained from a donor at least 40 years old with multiple myeloma.

The rearrangement uses TRBV11-2 and TRBJ2-5; no definite D call. Between the trimmed V and J ends, which lost 2 bases and 2 bases, there was a span of 12 bases. Germline V gene sequence: CDR1 SGHAT, CDR2 FQNNGV. The CDR3 runs to 15 residues. The CDR3: CASSLRGILQETQYF. In DNA form, the CDR3 reads TGTGCCAGCAGCTTACGTGGGATTTTACAAGAGACCCAGTACTTC.

A note on this clonotype: Given a much more abundant clone one base away, this may be a read error. The chain is built from TRBV5-5 and TRBJ2-5, with D unclear. Germline values: CDR1 SGHKS, CDR2 YYEKEE (reference sequence). The germline V and J ends were trimmed by 5 bases and 4 bases, with 18 bases remaining between them. This CDR3 is 15 amino acids long. CDR3 amino acids: CASRSLGRYRETQYF. CDR3 sequence (DNA): TGTGCCAGCAGATCCCTCGGGCGTTATCGAGAGACCCAGTACTTC.

This clonotype was detected ten times or more. The CDR3 DNA follows: TGTGCCAGCAGCCATAGGGGGGGAAGCTCCTACGAGCAGTACTTC. This codes for CASSHRGGSSYEQYF. The V call is TRBV3-1, the J call TRBJ2-7; a weak D match, TRBD2 (7 bases). Trimming cost V 3 bases and J 0 bases, with 12 bases left between them. This CDR3 has 15 residues. Germline V gives CDR1 LGHDT, CDR2 YNNKEL (reference sequence).

This clonotype occurred many times. V usage is TRBV7-2 and J usage is TRBJ2-2; possible D gene TRBD1, 5 bases. V dropped 4 bases and J dropped 9 bases, with 9 bases sitting between them. The CDR3 loop spans 12 amino acids. The V gene's germline CDR1 is SGHTA and CDR2 FQGNSA. The CDR3 here is CASSSQARELFF. The CDR3 DNA is TGTGCCAGCAGCTCACAGGCCCGGGAGCTGTTTTTT.

The table lists this clonotype with many counts. The gene calls are TRBV6-1 and TRBJ2-2, with a weak D call TRBD1 (6 bases). This CDR3 has 14 amino acids. Germline CDR1 MNHNS, CDR2 SASEGT. V lost 7 bases and J lost 4, with 13 bases in between. CDR3 in amino acids: CASMGVGGTGELFF. In DNA form, the CDR3 reads TGTGCCAGCATGGGGGTAGGGGGCACCGGGGAGCTGTTTTTT.

The sample holds a few counts of this clonotype. CDR3 amino acids: CSARGGLVPTEAFF. The CDR3 DNA sequence: TGCAGTGCTAGGGGGGGTTTAGTCCCCACTGAAGCTTTCTTT. The rearrangement uses TRBV20-1 and TRBJ1-1; TRBD1 might be the D (5 bases). Trimming left V 3 bases short and J 4 bases short, with 15 bases between. This CDR3 is 14 amino acids long. Germline CDR1 is DFQATT and CDR2 is SNEGSKA (reference sequence).

This clonotype came up many times. This rearrangement joins TRBV28 to TRBJ2-6; D might be TRBD2 (5 bases). Germline V lookup: CDR1 MDHEN, CDR2 SYDVKM. This CDR3 has 17 residues. Trimming stripped 3 bases from V and 0 bases from J, with 12 bases between. The CDR3 here is CASSFQFRDSGANVLTF. DNA for the CDR3: TGTGCCAGCAGTTTCCAATTCCGGGACTCTGGGGCCAACGTCCTGACTTTC. Combining the CDR3 with reference TRBV28 and TRBJ2-6 gives the whole variable domain DVKVTQSSRYLVKRTGEKVFLECVQDMDHENMFWYRQDPGLGLRLIYFSYDVKMKEKGDIPEGYSVSREKKERFSLILESASTNQTSMYLCASSFQFRDSGANVLTFGAGSRLTVL.

This clonotype was counted at least ten times. The rearrangement links TRBV12-3 or TRBV12-4 to TRBJ1-6, with D tentatively TRBD1 (6 bases). CDR3 length equals 14 residues. V lost 6 bases and J lost 10, with 16 bases in between. CDR3 region: CASRSGTSRSPLHF. The CDR3 DNA is TGTGCCAGCAGATCCGGGACAAGTCGATCACCCCTCCACTTT.

This clonotype was found many times. The V gene is TRBV28, the J gene TRBJ2-3, with D possibly being TRBD1 or TRBD2 (5 bases each). Between the trimmed V and J ends, which lost 5 bases and 0 bases, there was a span of 18 bases. From germline, CDR1 is MDHEN and CDR2 SYDVKM. The CDR3 consists of 17 residues. The CDR3 sequence is CASSRPRDRGSTDTQYF. CDR3 nucleotide sequence: TGTGCCAGCAGTCGCCCCCGGGACCGAGGTAGCACAGATACGCAGTATTTT.

In its sample, this clonotype was seen many times. The chain is built from TRBV12-3 or TRBV12-4 and TRBJ1-5, with 9 bases aligning to TRBD1. CDR3 length: 18 residues. V lost 3 bases and J lost 0; bases outside the gene matches: 9. The CDR3 DNA sequence: TGTGCCAGCAGTTTCGGGGACAGGGTTTTTAGTAGCAATCAGCCCCAGCATTTT. This translates into CASSFGDRVFSSNQPQHF.

Details on this clonotype: This may arise from a read error, as a much more abundant clone is one base away. This rearrangement joins TRBV3-1 to TRBJ1-1, with D hard to call. The length of the CDR3 is 14 residues. Germline assignment: CDR1 LGHDT and CDR2 YNNKEL (reference sequence). The ends were cut back, 1 base at V and 4 bases at J, with 10 bases in the middle. Here the CDR3 DNA reads TGTGCCAGCAGCCAAGGGGTCTGGGGCACTGAAGCTTTCTTT. Protein: CASSQGVWGTEAFF. Together with reference TRBV3-1 and TRBJ1-1, the CDR3 gives the full variable domain: DTAVSQTPKYLVTQMGNDKSIKCEQNLGHDTMYWYKQDSKKFLKIMFSYNNKELIINETVPNRFSPKSPDKAHLNLHINSLELGDSAVYFCASSQGVWGTEAFFGQGTRLTVV.